The following is a TCR beta chain sequence with its context. The antigen is unknown. This sample was included in a study of graft-versus-host responses after intestinal transplantation. V was trimmed by 1 base and J by 7 bases, leaving 11 bases between them. Germline V CDR1 and CDR2: SGHVS, FNYEAQ. This CDR3 is 15 amino acids long. Study outcomes and limitations: Subjects displaying graft-donor T cell macrochimerism possessed elevated graft-versus-host to host-versus-graft clonal ratios inside allografts.

The protocol was immunoSEQ multiplex PCR, while the TCRdb copy is restricted to in-frame clones and leaves out a portion. The table shows about 130,000 clones, with around nine tenths occurring only once. The V and J genes are TRBV7-6 and TRBJ1-6; tentatively, D is TRBD1 (6 bases). Material: unstimulated CD4+ T cells sorted from spleen or lymph node cells, obtained before intestinal transplant. The source of this sequence is a human donor who received an intestinal transplant. In nucleotides, the CDR3 is TGTGCCAGCAGCTTAGAGAACAGGGCCAATTCACCCCTCCACTTT. Its protein product is CASSLENRANSPLHF.